These 15 T cell receptor beta chains were all obtained from the same sample, sequenced in a study of shared clonotypes between healthy human individuals. Naive CD8 cells were CD45RO-negative, positively selected for CCR7, excluding terminally differentiated effector memory CD45RA+ cells. The table came from immunoSEQ multiplex PCR; TCRdb's copy has only in-frame clones and leaves some out. Among a few million clones listed, just over 90% were seen once. The specimen was naive CD8+ T cells from PBMCs. These receptors came from a man aged 18 to 30 in good health. Some clones in this sample may be carry-over from other donors' samples.

The chain has TRBV4-1 and TRBJ2-1; 11 bases are a match to TRBD2. The CDR3 sequence is 17 residues long. V shed 2 bases and J 7 bases; nucleotides not matched to a gene: 10. CDR1 and CDR2 (germline): MGHRA, YSYEKL. The CDR3 DNA sequence: TGCGCCAGCAGCCAAACGGTACTAGCGGGAGAAAGGAATGAGCAGTTCTTC. Its protein product is CASSQTVLAGERNEQFF.

With respect to this clone: Other DNA sequences in this specimen translate into the identical CDR3. V and J are TRBV5-4 and TRBJ2-7; 8 bases fit TRBD1. Germline V CDR1 and CDR2: SGHNT, YYREEE (reference sequence). The V and J ends lost 2 bases and 5 bases, in that order; junction bases with no gene match: 3. The CDR3 contains 13 residues. In DNA form, the CDR3 reads TGTGCCAGCAGCTTCGACAGGGGCCACGAGCAGTACTTC. The encoded protein is CASSFDRGHEQYF. Based on the CDR3 plus reference TRBV5-4 and TRBJ2-7, the full variable domain is ETGVTQSPTHLIKTRGQQVTLRCSSQSGHNTVSWYQQALGQGPQFIFQYYREEENGRGNFPPRFSGLQFPNYSSELNVNALELDDSALYLCASSFDRGHEQYFGPGTRLTVT.

The genes are TRBV6-5 and TRBJ2-7; TRBD2 agrees at 10 bases. J gave up 3 bases and V 5 bases, and 4 bases lay outside the gene matches. Germline CDR1 MNHEY, CDR2 SVGAGI. The CDR3 runs to 14 residues. This chain's CDR3 is CASSPWTSGYEQYF. The CDR3 DNA is TGTGCCAGCAGTCCCTGGACTAGCGGCTACGAGCAGTACTTC.

Points on this clone: This sample also contains other DNA sequences that code for the same CDR3. The chain joins TRBV29-1 to TRBJ1-5; 8 nucleotides match TRBD1. Germline CDR1 and CDR2: SQVTM and ANQGSEA. J was trimmed by 2 bases and V by 6 bases; bases with no gene match: 3. The CDR3 covers 13 residues. The CDR3 reads CSVSQGGNQPQHF. DNA for the CDR3: TGCAGCGTGTCACAGGGGGGCAATCAGCCCCAGCATTTT. Filled out from reference TRBV29-1 and TRBJ1-5, the complete variable domain reads SAVISQKPSRDICQRGTSLTIQCQVDSQVTMMFWYRQQPGQSLTLIATANQGSEATYESGFVIDKFPISRPNLTFSTLTVSNMSPEDSSIYLCSVSQGGNQPQHFGDGTRLSIL.

The chain couples TRBV2 to TRBJ2-1; D is unresolved. The V gene lost 2 bases and the J gene lost 10 bases, with 9 bases spanning the gap. Germline-derived CDR1 and CDR2 are SNHLY and FYNNEI. This CDR3 contains 12 residues. For the CDR3, the DNA is TGTGCCAGCAGTGAAAGTCTCTACGAGCAGTTCTTC. This codes for CASSESLYEQFF.

This chain joins TRBV7-2 and TRBJ2-2; D tentatively fits TRBD1 or TRBD2 (5 bases each). The CDR3 contains 17 residues. Germline CDR1 reads SGHTA; CDR2 reads FQGNSA. V lost 0 bases and J lost 0, with 11 bases in between. The CDR3 loop reads CASSLAWGFANTGELFF. CDR3 DNA: TGTGCCAGCAGCTTAGCTTGGGGGTTCGCGAACACCGGGGAGCTGTTTTTT.

Here the CDR3 reads CASSLLQDLYEQYF. The CDR3 DNA reads as TGTGCCAGCAGCTTGTTGCAGGACCTCTACGAGCAGTACTTC. V gene TRBV5-6 combines with J gene TRBJ2-7; no reliable D call. The CDR3 spans 14 residues. V lost 1 base, J lost 3 bases, and 11 bases lay in between. Germline assignment: CDR1 SGHDT and CDR2 YYEEEE.

The J gene is TRBJ1-5, the V gene TRBV4-3; D uncertain. Germline loops: CDR1 LGHNA, CDR2 YSLEER. Trimming removed 6 bases at V and 1 base at J, with 7 bases between. CDR3 length: 13 amino acids. In nucleotides, the CDR3 is TGCGCCAGCAGTCCTTGGAGCAATCAGCCCCAGCATTTT. Its protein is CASSPWSNQPQHF.

The V gene is TRBV28, the J gene TRBJ1-5; D perhaps matches TRBD1 (6 bases). This CDR3 contains 15 residues. Trimming pared 10 bases from V and 3 bases from J, leaving 19 bases between. The germline gives CDR1 MDHEN, CDR2 SYDVKM. The CDR3 here is CATFLGGGNNQPQHF. CDR3 nucleotide sequence: TGTGCCACCTTTCTGGGAGGGGGTAACAATCAGCCCCAGCATTTT.

The chain recombines TRBV25-1 with TRBJ2-7; D unresolved. V shed 2 bases and J shed 2 bases, with 10 bases lying between them. CDR3 size: 14 residues. The germline gives CDR1 MGHDK, CDR2 SYGVNS. In nucleotides, the CDR3 is TGTGCCAGCAGTGAACCCCTAGAAACCTACGAGCAGTACTTC. This sequence encodes CASSEPLETYEQYF.

V is TRBV7-9 and J is TRBJ2-1, with D perhaps matching TRBD2 (6 bases). The V end was cut by 8 bases, the J end by 1 base, with 9 bases between. The V gene's germline CDR1 is SEHNR and CDR2 FQNEAQ (reference sequence). There are 13 residues in the CDR3. CDR3 coding DNA: TGTGCCAGCGCGGAGGGTTCCTACAATGAGCAGTTCTTC. It encodes CASAEGSYNEQFF. Drawing the rest from reference TRBV7-9 and TRBJ2-1, the complete variable domain is DTGVSQNPRHKITKRGQNVTFRCDPISEHNRLYWYRQTLGQGPEFLTYFQNEAQLEKSRLLSDRFSAERPKGSFSTLEIQRTEQGDSAMYLCASAEGSYNEQFFGPGTRLTVL.

This clone was recorded once. This chain connects TRBV18 to TRBJ2-5; D not certain. Trimming removed 0 bases from V and 4 bases from J, with 12 bases in between. Germline values: CDR1 KGHSH, CDR2 LQKENI. CDR3 length: 15 residues. The chain's CDR3 is CASSPPVRVLETQYF. The DNA of the CDR3 is TGTGCCAGCTCACCACCTGTCAGAGTCCTAGAGACCCAGTACTTC.

The chain links TRBV15 to TRBJ2-5; TRBD2 agrees at 8 bases. CDR3 size: 13 residues. Germline V CDR1 and CDR2: LNHNV, YYDKDF (reference sequence). With V trimmed by 3 bases and J by 6 bases, 3 bases remained unmatched. Here the CDR3 DNA reads TGTGCCACCAGCAGCGGGACTAGGAAGACCCAGTACTTC. This translates into CATSSGTRKTQYF. The whole variable domain, filled in from reference TRBV15 and TRBJ2-5, reads DAMVIQNPRYQVTQFGKPVTLSCSQTLNHNVMYWYQQKSSQAPKLLFHYYDKDFNNEADTPDNFQSRRPNTSFCFLDIRSPGLGDTAMYLCATSSGTRKTQYFGPGTRLLVL.

This clone came up once. V is TRBV7-2 and J is TRBJ2-7, with 12 bases lining up with TRBD2. The length of the CDR3 is 15 residues. After removal of 3 bases from V and 7 bases from J, the junction contained 7 bases not matched to a gene. Germline CDR1 and CDR2: SGHTA and FQGNSA. The CDR3 DNA follows: TGTGCCAGCAGCTTGGGACTAGCGGGCGCAGGGGAGCAGTACTTC. This translates into CASSLGLAGAGEQYF.

The chain combines TRBV9 with TRBJ2-1; a possible D gene is TRBD1 (6 bases). The CDR3 is made up of 17 amino acids. V was clipped by 4 bases and J by 1 base, with 18 bases between them. Germline CDR1 SGDLS, CDR2 YYNGEE. CDR3 sequence (DNA): TGTGCCAGCAGCCATTCCCCACAGGGCCTATCCTACAATGAGCAGTTCTTC. Amino acids: CASSHSPQGLSYNEQFF. Based on the CDR3 plus reference TRBV9 and TRBJ2-1, the full variable domain is DSGVTQTPKHLITATGQRVTLRCSPRSGDLSVYWYQQSLDQGLQFLIQYYNGEERAKGNILERFSAQQFPDLHSELNLSSLELGDSALYFCASSHSPQGLSYNEQFFGPGTRLTVL.